Sequencing of this TCR beta chain was carried out in a study of blood T cells in healthy people across ages. The study's findings and limits: A roughly linear fall in TCR beta diversity per million T cells was seen with increasing age. Percentage of naive T cells showed a strong correlation with TCR beta diversity. Comparison with aged donors showed that long-lived donors had more naive CD4+ cells and higher diversity.

Through a sample-barcoded 5' primer and a J-beta primer mix, a second PCR was run for roughly 6 to 11 cycles. TCRdb reprocessed the 5' RACE reads with MiXCR, giving one entry per CDR3 protein. The repertoire holds roughly 1,800,000 distinct CDR3 sequences, with less than 50% as singletons. This clonotype was seen a handful of times. What it recognizes is unknown. The germline gives CDR1 MNHEY, CDR2 SVGAGI. The CDR3 is 15 amino acids. Losses at the gene ends were 5 bases for V and 4 bases for J; bases not matched to a gene: 6. This receptor was obtained from a woman aged 40 to 50 in good health. Sequenced sample: blood. The J gene is TRBJ1-5, the V gene TRBV6-5; 9 bases map to TRBD1. The CDR3 sequence: CASSTRQGVNQPQHF. The CDR3 nucleotides are TGTGCCAGCAGTACTCGACAGGGGGTAAATCAGCCCCAGCATTTT.